This entry is about one T cell receptor beta chain. The sample is drawn from a study of CDR3 diversity in severe acne. The V gene lost 4 bases and the J gene lost 10 bases, with 11 bases spanning the gap. CDR3 size: 13 residues. Germline V gene sequence: CDR1 MGHDK, CDR2 SYGVNS. MiXCR was run by TCRdb on the PCR reads, yielding one entry per CDR3 protein. This table holds more than 85,000 distinct CDR3 sequences, about half found once. Sequencing was performed on blood. This TCR was sampled from a male donor with severe acne vulgaris. The gene calls are TRBV25-1 and TRBJ1-6; D call uncertain. The CDR3 is CASSGGFGSPLHF. CDR3 nucleotide sequence: TGTGCCAGCAGTGGGGGTTTTGGATCACCCCTCCACTTT.